The entry that follows covers one T cell receptor (beta chain) sequence. With 4 bases removed from V and 3 bases from J, the gap between germline ends came to 13 bases. Germline lookup yields CDR1 SNHLY and CDR2 FYNNEI. The CDR3 contains 14 residues. The assay was immunoSEQ multiplex PCR, and TCRdb's table has in-frame clones only and misses some. The table records some 130,000 clones, 80% to 95% of them present only once. This entry is derived from a study of control samples from healthy donors and cancer patients. Material: blood. This chain uses TRBV2 with TRBJ2-7; D is perhaps TRBD1 (6 bases). This TCR derives from a man aged 18 to 30 in good health. In DNA, the CDR3 is TGTGCCAGCAGTGTATGGACAGCTCACTACGAGCAGTACTTC. Translating it yields CASSVWTAHYEQYF.